This T cell receptor (beta chain) was profiled in a study of CD8+ T cells in alopecia areata. The treatment was: oral pan-JAK inhibitor, 5-10 mg twice daily. Reverse transcribed after extraction, RNA yielded cDNA as the sequencing template. Some clones are missing from TCRdb's copy, which holds only in-frame ones; the method was immunoSEQ multiplex PCR. Of roughly 200,000 clones listed, 53% are singletons. This CDR3 region has 10 residues. The germline gives CDR1 SQVTM, CDR2 ANQGSEA. With V trimmed by 6 bases and J by 10 bases, 3 bases remained unmatched. This clone was picked up a small number of times.

The input for sequencing was CD8+ T cells sorted from blood, taken at week 24, from a patient treated with tofacitinib. The source of this sequence is a human donor with alopecia areata. V usage is TRBV29-1 and J usage is TRBJ2-1; 7 bases map to TRBD1. The CDR3 reads CSVVRGEQFF. The DNA for the CDR3 is TGCAGCGTCGTCAGGGGGGAGCAGTTCTTC.